A selection of T cell receptor beta chains follows, all from one sample in a study of cytomegalovirus exposure and HLA in healthy donors. TCRdb's copy holds only in-frame clones and misses some; the assay was immunoSEQ multiplex PCR. The sample contains some 180,000 clones, about 80% of which appear only once. The specimen sequenced was PBMCs. These receptors were collected from a man aged 40-55 years in good health and CMV-seronegative. Both conserved end residues are part of each CDR3. A D gene is named only where the DNA matches it firmly. Size is omitted from some rows. Given values are once, few, many or a class for expanded clones.

d_call,j_call,clone_size,v_call,cdr3_nt,cdr3_aa
-,TRBJ1-6,-,TRBV30,TGTGCCTGGAGTTCATCGGGGCAGCAAGCGGGTTCACCCCTCCACTTT,CAWSSSGQQAGSPLHF
TRBD2,TRBJ2-1,-,TRBV6-5,TGTGCCAGCAGTTACTCTGCGGGGGGGCATGAGCAGTTCTTC,CASSYSAGGHEQFF
-,TRBJ2-3,many,TRBV5-8,TGTGCCAGCAGCTTGGGGGGGCTCACAGATACGCAGTATTTT,CASSLGGLTDTQYF
-,TRBJ1-2,once,TRBV27,TGTGCCAGCAGTTTTCCGGGAGGCTATGGCTACACCTTC,CASSFPGGYGYTF
-,TRBJ1-2,once,TRBV27,TGTGCCAGCAGTTTATTAGGGGGCTATGGCTACACCTTC,CASSLLGGYGYTF
-,TRBJ1-2,-,TRBV28,TGTGCCAGCAGTTTGTCCGGCCTAGGCTATGGCTACACCTTC,CASSLSGLGYGYTF
TRBD1,TRBJ2-5,few,TRBV6-6,TGTGCCAGCAGTTCCGACAGGGAACCGACCCAGTACTTC,CASSSDREPTQYF
-,TRBJ2-3,-,TRBV5-4,TGTGCCAGCAGCTTGTACAGGGTGGCAGATACGCAGTATTTT,CASSLYRVADTQYF
TRBD1,TRBJ2-5,-,TRBV7-2,TGTGCCAGCAGCTTCGGACAGGGGGGAATAGAGACCCAGTACTTC,CASSFGQGGIETQYF
TRBD2,TRBJ2-2,-,TRBV19,TGTGCCAGTAAGGAGAGCGGGGCGGGAGCCGGGGAGCTGTTTTTT,CASKESGAGAGELFF
-,TRBJ2-1,-,TRBV12-2,TGTGCAAGTCGCTTATTGAGGGGGAATGAGCAGTTCTTC,CASRLLRGNEQFF
TRBD1,TRBJ1-5,-,TRBV4-3,TGCGCCAGCAGCCGCCTAGGGACCCTGAAAGACAGGGGGAAGTGTCAGCCCCAGCATTTT,CASSRLGTLKDRGKCQPQHF
-,TRBJ2-7,-,TRBV5-1,TGCGCCAGCAGCTCGGGTACAGGCTACGAGCAGTACTTC,CASSSGTGYEQYF
-,TRBJ1-1,-,TRBV9,TGTGCCAGCAGCCTTCGCGGGGGTCCTGAAGCTTTCTTT,CASSLRGGPEAFF
-,TRBJ2-5,-,TRBV4-3,TGCGCCAGCAGCCAAAGGGGTGAGACCCAGTACTTC,CASSQRGETQYF
TRBD1,TRBJ2-2,-,TRBV7-2,TGTGCCAGCAGCTCGACAGGGACGAACACCGGGGAGCTGTTTTTT,CASSSTGTNTGELFF
-,TRBJ1-2,-,TRBV5-1,TGCGCCAGCAGCCCTTGGGGACTTAACTATGGCTACACCTTC,CASSPWGLNYGYTF
TRBD1,TRBJ1-5,once,TRBV7-2,TGTGCCAGCAGCAAAGAGGGGGCGGCGAATCAGCCCCAGCATTTT,CASSKEGAANQPQHF
TRBD1,TRBJ1-6,once,TRBV7-9,TGTGCCAGCAGCTCCTCACGACAGGGGGCGCTTTCACCCCTCCACTTT,CASSSSRQGALSPLHF
TRBD1,TRBJ2-3,once,TRBV30,TGTGCCTGGAAGGGACAGGGCACAAGGACAGATACGCAGTATTTT,CAWKGQGTRTDTQYF
TRBD1,TRBJ2-5,once,TRBV5-1,TGCGCCAGCAGCTTAAGCCCGACAGGGGGGGCTGAGACCCAGTACTTC,CASSLSPTGGAETQYF
-,TRBJ1-1,-,TRBV11-3,TGTGCCAGCAGCTTTTCAGGGGACGTAGCTTTCTTT,CASSFSGDVAFF
-,TRBJ1-2,few,TRBV2,TGTGCCTGCGGGCTGGAGGGAACTAACTATGGCTACACCTTC,CACGLEGTNYGYTF
-,TRBJ2-7,-,TRBV11-2,TGTGCCAGCAGGTCGCTTCAGGGGCCGCCGTCCTACGAGCAGTACTTC,CASRSLQGPPSYEQYF
TRBD2,TRBJ2-1,-,TRBV14,TGTGCCAGCAGCCAAGGGAGCGGGGCGGCCTACAATGAGCAGTTCTTC,CASSQGSGAAYNEQFF
TRBD1,TRBJ1-2,few,TRBV5-6,TGTGCCAGCAGCTTGAGACAGGGGCGTCTGGGGGGCTATGGCTACACCTTC,CASSLRQGRLGGYGYTF
TRBD2,TRBJ2-1,-,TRBV4-1,TGCGCCAGCAGCCGACCTCCGAACGCGGGGGGGTACAATGAGCAGTTCTTC,CASSRPPNAGGYNEQFF
-,TRBJ1-1,few,TRBV27,TGTGCCAGCAGTACCGGGAGGGGGACTGAAGCTTTCTTT,CASSTGRGTEAFF
TRBD2,TRBJ2-3,-,TRBV2,TGTGCCAGCAGTGAAGCTGCTAGCGGGGGGTACACAGATACGCAGTATTTT,CASSEAASGGYTDTQYF
-,TRBJ2-1,-,TRBV18,TGTGCCAGCTCACCACCGGGGGCTCCTACGTACAATGAGCAGTTCTTC,CASSPPGAPTYNEQFF
-,TRBJ2-4,-,TRBV21-1,TGTGCCAGCCCTAAAACCCCGGGGACAAATGTAGCCAAAAACATTCAGTACTTC,CASPKTPGTNVAKNIQYF
-,TRBJ2-7,-,TRBV30,TGTGCCTGGAGTCTCGGAATGGTGGACAGAACCTACGAGCAGTACTTC,CAWSLGMVDRTYEQYF
-,TRBJ2-5,-,TRBV6-1,TGTGCCAGCAGTGTTTGGGCCCCTTGGGAGACCCAGTACTTC,CASSVWAPWETQYF
TRBD2,TRBJ2-1,-,TRBV5-6,TGTGCCAGCAGCCTTCCCCCGGGACTAGCGGGAGGAGGGCAGTTCTTC,CASSLPPGLAGGGQFF
-,TRBJ2-5,-,TRBV7-2,TGTGCCAGCAGCTTTGGGCGGGGTAACCAAGAGACCCAGTACTTC,CASSFGRGNQETQYF
-,TRBJ2-5,-,TRBV4-3,TGCGCCAGCAGCCAGGCCTTTTCCGGGACAAGCTACCAAGAGACCCAGTACTTC,CASSQAFSGTSYQETQYF
TRBD1,TRBJ1-2,-,TRBV19,TGTGCCAGTAGTATAGAACAGGGGCGCTATGGCTACACCTTC,CASSIEQGRYGYTF
TRBD2,TRBJ2-1,-,TRBV29-1,TGCAGCGTTGAAACTAGCGGACCCAATGAGCAGTTCTTC,CSVETSGPNEQFF
-,TRBJ2-7,-,TRBV18,TGTGCCAGCTCCACCAGGTCCGAGGAGCAGTACTTC,CASSTRSEEQYF
-,TRBJ2-2,once,TRBV11-2,TGTGCCAGCAGCTTAGGTACCAGAAACACCGGGGAGCTGTTTTTT,CASSLGTRNTGELFF
TRBD2,TRBJ2-3,-,TRBV6-4,TGTGCCAGCAGCCCCGGGACTAGCGCAGATACGCAGTATTTT,CASSPGTSADTQYF
-,TRBJ1-1,-,TRBV7-9,TGTGCCAGCAACCAAGACAGACTCACTGAAGCTTTCTTT,CASNQDRLTEAFF
TRBD2,TRBJ2-1,-,TRBV28,TGTGCCAGCACCCCGCGTCGTAACCTACTAGCGGGTTACAATGAGCAGTTCTTC,CASTPRRNLLAGYNEQFF
TRBD1,TRBJ1-1,-,TRBV6-1,TGTGCCAGCAGTCCGATGGGACAGGGGCTCTATGAAGCTTTCTTT,CASSPMGQGLYEAFF
-,TRBJ2-2,-,TRBV11-3,TGTGCCAGCAGCCGGACAGCGAACACCGGGGAGCTGTTTTTT,CASSRTANTGELFF
-,TRBJ2-3,-,TRBV7-3,TGTGCCAGCAGCTTATTATCCTCCTTTCCCACAGATACGCAGTATTTT,CASSLLSSFPTDTQYF
TRBD1,TRBJ1-2,-,TRBV7-8,TGTGCCAGCAGCTATCGACAGGGACCTTACTATGGCTACACCTTC,CASSYRQGPYYGYTF
-,TRBJ1-6,-,TRBV5-5,TGTGCCAGCAGCTCCACAGTTTCCTATAATTCACCCCTCCACTTT,CASSSTVSYNSPLHF
TRBD1,TRBJ1-1,-,TRBV6-6,TGTGCCAGCAGCCGACAGGGGGACACTGAAGCTTTCTTT,CASSRQGDTEAFF
TRBD1,TRBJ1-5,-,TRBV2,TGTGCCAGCACCGGGACAGGGGGCAATCAGCCCCAGCATTTT,CASTGTGGNQPQHF
-,TRBJ2-5,-,TRBV5-1,TGCGCCAGCAGCTTGACGGGTGTGGGGCGGCAAGAGACCCAGTACTTC,CASSLTGVGRQETQYF
-,TRBJ1-5,-,TRBV30,TGTGCCTGGAGTGTTTCAGGGGCGAAGCCCCAGCATTTT,CAWSVSGAKPQHF
TRBD1,TRBJ2-7,-,TRBV5-1,TGCGCCAGCAGAAGAGGACAGGGTACTTACGAGCAGTACTTC,CASRRGQGTYEQYF
TRBD1,TRBJ1-3,few,TRBV5-1,TGCGCCAGCAGCTCCGGGACAGGGGATTGGGGGACCATATATTTT,CASSSGTGDWGTIYF
-,TRBJ2-2,-,TRBV2,TGTGCCAGCAAAACCCGAGTGAGGAACACCGGGGAGCTGTTTTTT,CASKTRVRNTGELFF
TRBD1,TRBJ1-1,-,TRBV19,TGTGCCAGTAGTAGAGACAGGGCCCAGAACACTGAAGCTTTCTTT,CASSRDRAQNTEAFF
-,TRBJ2-3,-,TRBV5-1,TGCGCCAGCAGCTCCCACGAGGGGAGGAACACAGATACGCAGTATTTT,CASSSHEGRNTDTQYF
TRBD2,TRBJ2-1,-,TRBV6-5,TGTGCCAGCAGCCTCCGGGTAGCGGGAGAGAATGAGCAGTTCTTC,CASSLRVAGENEQFF
-,TRBJ1-2,-,TRBV28,TGTGCCAGCTCCGTACAAAACTATGGCTACACCTTC,CASSVQNYGYTF
TRBD1,TRBJ1-2,-,TRBV5-4,TGTGCCAGCAGCCCCACGACAGGGCGCAACTATGGCTACACCTTC,CASSPTTGRNYGYTF